This TCR beta chain is drawn from a study of shared clonotypes between healthy human individuals. The CDR3 totals 16 residues. Germline V gene data show CDR1 as LGHNA and CDR2 as YSLEER. Trimming stripped 0 bases from V and 7 bases from J, with 16 bases between. Data came from immunoSEQ multiplex PCR; TCRdb stores just in-frame clones and leaves some out. The sample yields roughly 2.5 million clones, just over 90% seen once. The chain employs TRBV4-3 and TRBJ1-3; a weak D match, TRBD1 (5 bases). The specimen was naive CD4+ T cells sorted from blood. The subset: CD45RA+ positively selected. The receptor's source is a man in his late teens or twenties in good health. In DNA form, the CDR3 reads TGCGCCAGCAGCCAAGAAATCGGGTCGGGGACTAACACCATATATTTT. Translation: CASSQEIGSGTNTIYF.